These 22 T cell receptor beta chains share one sample of origin, sequenced in a study of blood T cell repertoires in COVID-19. Measured with immunoSEQ multiplex PCR; TCRdb has only the in-frame clones, and not every one. The sample yields under 150,000 clones, about 87% seen once. Source material: peripheral blood. The receptor set was obtained from a human donor in a cohort sampled during active COVID-19.

This chain links TRBV6-1 with TRBJ2-7; TRBD2 might be the D (5 bases). The germline V and J ends were trimmed by 3 bases and 5 bases, with 11 bases remaining between them. The CDR3 has 13 amino acids. Germline assignment: CDR1 MNHNS and CDR2 SASEGT. The CDR3: CASSDPRRNEQYF. CDR3 coding DNA: TGTGCCAGCAGTGACCCCAGGAGGAACGAGCAGTACTTC.

This clone was picked up a small number of times. The CDR3, as DNA: TGTGCCAGCAGACCTACTAGATCTAGCACAGATACGCAGTATTTT. This translates into CASRPTRSSTDTQYF. This chain connects TRBV14 to TRBJ2-3, with D maybe TRBD2 (5 bases). The CDR3 spans 15 residues. The V gene's germline CDR1 is SGHDN and CDR2 FVKESK. Trimming stripped 6 bases from V and 0 bases from J, with 13 bases between.

The CDR3 DNA reads TGTGCCAGCAGCTTGGTAGGAGGGAGAAAAAGCGGGGAGCTGTTTTTT. Translating it yields CASSLVGGRKSGELFF. This rearrangement joins TRBV5-4 to TRBJ2-2, with a possible D match to TRBD2 (6 bases). V lost 0 bases and J 7 bases, leaving 16 bases between the germline ends. The CDR3 covers 16 residues. Per germline, CDR1 SGHNT and CDR2 YYREEE (reference sequence).

V is TRBV3-1 (or the pseudogene TRBV3-2) and J is TRBJ1-2; 10 nucleotides agree with TRBD1. CDR3 length equals 17 residues. The junction had 9 bases not matched to a gene; V was cut back by 0 bases and J by 5 bases. The germline gives CDR1 LGHDT, CDR2 YNNKEL (reference sequence). The CDR3 nucleotides read TGTGCCAGCAGCCAAGATTTGGGACAGGGGCAACTGTATGGCTACACCTTC. As protein: CASSQDLGQGQLYGYTF.

The genes are TRBV29-1 and TRBJ1-1; 10 nucleotides agree with TRBD1. V shed 3 bases and J 5 bases; nucleotides not matched to a gene: 6. This CDR3 has 14 amino acids. Germline V gives CDR1 SQVTM, CDR2 ANQGSEA. The CDR3 nucleotides are TGCAGCGTTGACCGACAGGGGGCAAGGACTGAAGCTTTCTTT. Protein product: CSVDRQGARTEAFF.

The rearrangement joins TRBV18 to TRBJ1-5, with 8 bases lining up with TRBD1. The CDR3 runs 20 residues. CDR1 is KGHSH and CDR2 is LQKENI in the germline V gene. J was trimmed by 2 bases and V by 4 bases; bases with no gene match: 19. Here the CDR3 DNA reads TGTGCCAGCTCACTATGGGACAGGCCCAAAGGGGTTGATGGCAATCAGCCCCAGCATTTT. Its translation is CASSLWDRPKGVDGNQPQHF.

The V call is TRBV5-4, the J call TRBJ2-1; 8 positions agree with TRBD2. CDR1 and CDR2 (germline): SGHNT, YYREEE (reference sequence). The CDR3 runs to 15 residues. Trimming cost V 4 bases and J 8 bases; bases outside gene matches: 11. The DNA of the CDR3 is TGTGCCAGCAGCCGGTGGATAGCGGGGAGGGATGAGCAGTTCTTC. This gives the protein CASSRWIAGRDEQFF.

This clone was found a few times. This rearrangement joins TRBV6-5 to TRBJ1-2, with TRBD1 matching 8 bases. Germline CDR1 reads MNHEY; CDR2 reads SVGAGI. The V gene end was trimmed by 5 bases and the J gene end by 4 bases; junction bases not matched to a gene: 3. This CDR3 has 13 residues. CDR3 coding DNA: TGTGCCAGCAGTACCGGGACAGGCTATGGCTACACCTTC. Amino acids: CASSTGTGYGYTF.

The chain links TRBV5-1 to TRBJ1-1; D perhaps matches TRBD1 (5 bases). The V end lost 0 bases, the J end lost 6 bases, and 21 bases lay between the germline ends. This CDR3 comprises 17 residues. Germline V gene data show CDR1 as SGHRS and CDR2 as YFSETQ. In nucleotides, the CDR3 is TGCGCCAGCAGCTTGGTCCCCCAGGGCGTAGAAAGCGCTGAAGCTTTCTTT. Residues: CASSLVPQGVESAEAFF.

The rearrangement joins TRBV6-6 to TRBJ1-6, with 7 bases aligning to TRBD1. Germline-derived CDR1 and CDR2 are MNHNY and SVGAGI (reference sequence). The CDR3 totals 13 residues. Trimming at V came to 10 bases and at J to 12 bases, leaving 12 bases not matched to a gene. For the CDR3, the DNA is TGTGCCACAAAAACAGGGGAAAACCAACCCCTCCACTTT. It encodes CATKTGENQPLHF.

V gene TRBV11-3 combines with J gene TRBJ2-1, with 11 bases identical to TRBD2. The J segment lost 4 bases and the V segment lost 1 base, leaving 3 bases of the junction unmatched. There are 16 residues in the CDR3. Germline V gene data show CDR1 as SGHNT and CDR2 as YENEEA. CDR3 nucleotides: TGTGCCAGCAGCTTAGGGGGACTAGCGGCGTACAATGAGCAGTTCTTC. Its protein product is CASSLGGLAAYNEQFF.

The V gene is TRBV2, the J gene TRBJ2-3; 10 positions match TRBD2. This CDR3 contains 14 residues. Germline CDR1 SNHLY, CDR2 FYNNEI. The ends lost 6 bases at V and 4 bases at J; junction bases unmatched: 4. CDR3 sequence (DNA): TGTGCCAGCAGGCGGGGACTAGCGTCAGATACGCAGTATTTT. Translating gives CASRRGLASDTQYF.

This rearrangement joins TRBV23-1 to TRBJ2-7, with D maybe TRBD1 (6 bases). TRBV23-1 is placed among ORFs of uncertain function. Trimming removed 6 bases at V and 7 bases at J, with 19 bases between. This CDR3 spans 14 amino acids. The CDR3 spells CASRRQPPQGEQYF. For the CDR3, the DNA is TGCGCCAGCAGGCGACAGCCTCCTCAGGGGGAGCAGTACTTC.

The chain combines TRBV3-1 (or the pseudogene TRBV3-2) with TRBJ1-2, with D perhaps matching TRBD1 (5 bases). With 1 base removed from V and 4 bases from J, the gap between germline ends came to 13 bases. CDR3 length: 15 amino acids. Per the germline V gene, CDR1 is LGHDT and CDR2 is YNNKEL (reference sequence). CDR3 sequence (DNA): TGTGCCAGCAGCCAAGGAGGTGGGGCTGGCTATGGCTACACCTTC. It codes for CASSQGGGAGYGYTF.

CDR3 loop: CASTPGLFRSNQPQHF. Here the CDR3 DNA reads TGTGCCAGTACGCCAGGACTATTCAGGAGCAATCAGCCCCAGCATTTT. The chain joins TRBV19 to TRBJ1-5, with D unresolved. Between the trimmed V and J ends, which lost 7 bases and 1 base, there was a span of 17 bases. This CDR3 is built from 16 residues. Germline CDR1 is LNHDA and CDR2 is SQIVND (reference sequence).

The chain links TRBV7-3 to TRBJ2-5; no reliable D call. Per the germline V gene, CDR1 is SGHTA and CDR2 is FQGTGA. The CDR3 is made up of 13 amino acids. Between the trimmed V and J ends, which lost 2 bases and 4 bases, there was a span of 8 bases. The CDR3 sequence: CASSLGGLETQYF. CDR3 DNA sequence: TGTGCCAGCAGCTTAGGTGGGCTAGAGACCCAGTACTTC.

The chain recombines TRBV6-5 with TRBJ1-3; D is perhaps TRBD1 (5 bases). Deletions cut 3 bases from V and 0 bases from J, with 9 bases between. The CDR3 sequence is 15 residues long. CDR1 MNHEY and CDR2 SVGAGI come from the germline V gene. The CDR3, as DNA: TGTGCCAGCAGTTATAGGGGCCGCTCTGGAAACACCATATATTTT. Protein: CASSYRGRSGNTIYF.

CDR3 coding DNA: TGTGCCAGTAGTATTTACAGGGGGGACAATCAGCCCCAGCATTTT. It translates to CASSIYRGDNQPQHF. This chain connects TRBV19 to TRBJ1-5, with 8 bases identical to TRBD1. V shed 3 bases and J 3 bases; nucleotides not matched to a gene: 4. CDR3 length: 15 amino acids. Germline loops: CDR1 LNHDA, CDR2 SQIVND (reference sequence).

The chain is built from TRBV6-6 and TRBJ1-4; tentatively, D is TRBD1 (6 bases). Germline CDR1 reads MNHNY; CDR2 reads SVGAGI (reference sequence). This CDR3 is 14 amino acids long. The germline V and J ends were trimmed by 10 bases and 7 bases, with 19 bases remaining between them. CDR3: CATNRGGAGEKLFF. As DNA, the CDR3 is TGTGCCACTAACCGGGGGGGGGCAGGTGAAAAACTGTTTTTT.

V gene TRBV4-2 combines with J gene TRBJ1-2, with 7 bases identical to TRBD1. Trimming cost V 0 bases and J 7 bases; bases outside gene matches: 8. This CDR3 has 15 amino acids. Germline CDR1 is LGHNA and CDR2 is YNFKEQ. The CDR3 DNA follows: TGTGCCAGCAGCCAAGATCCAGGGGGGCTGAGTGGCTACACCTTC. This sequence encodes CASSQDPGGLSGYTF.

The rearrangement uses TRBV7-6 and TRBJ2-7, with 7 bases fitting TRBD2. The V gene end was trimmed by 1 base and the J gene end by 3 bases; junction bases not matched to a gene: 6. CDR3 length: 15 amino acids. Germline V lookup: CDR1 SGHVS, CDR2 FNYEAQ. DNA for the CDR3: TGTGCCAGCAGCTTAGGGAGCGGGATTGACTACGAGCAGTACTTC. Translation: CASSLGSGIDYEQYF. The entire variable domain, with the rest obtained from reference TRBV7-6 and TRBJ2-7, is as follows: GAGVSQSPRYKVTKRGQDVALRCDPISGHVSLYWYRQALGQGPEFLTYFNYEAQQDKSGLPNDRFSAERPEGSISTLTIQRTEQRDSAMYRCASSLGSGIDYEQYFGPGTRLTVT.

The rearrangement links TRBV27 to TRBJ2-2, with 8 bases aligning to TRBD2. The ends lost 7 bases at V and 1 base at J; junction bases unmatched: 8. The CDR3 extends over 16 amino acids. Germline loops: CDR1 MNHEY, CDR2 SMNVEV (reference sequence). CDR3 nucleotide sequence: TGTGCCAGCACCGATATAGCGGGGCTGAACACCGGGGAGCTGTTTTTT. It translates to CASTDIAGLNTGELFF.